This T cell receptor beta chain was found in a study of blood T cell repertoires in COVID-19. On the study more broadly: The analysed material was cDNA or gDNA that came from T cells, B-cell-depleted T cells, or PBMCs.

Per the study methods: Reference gene primers were amplified, and this amplification served to estimate nucleated cell counts. The assay was immunoSEQ multiplex PCR, and TCRdb's table has in-frame clones only and misses some. Clone size and V and J calls were adopted from that table, with D and trimming inferred from the DNA. The data show 200,000 to 300,000 clones, with 80% to 90% seen just once and about 4% held by the top ten. V was pared by 5 bases and J by 0 bases, with 13 bases between. The CDR3 consists of 15 residues. From germline, CDR1 is SGHVS and CDR2 FQNEAQ. In its sample, this clone was seen a few times.

The chain recombines TRBV7-8 with TRBJ1-2; D may be TRBD1 (6 bases). The sample consisted of peripheral blood. This clonotype was sampled from a man aged 45 to 65 with acute or convalescent COVID-19. In nucleotides, the CDR3 is TGTGCCAGCAGCAGAGGGGGGGAAGCTAACTATGGCTACACCTTC. Translating gives CASSRGGEANYGYTF. Using reference TRBV7-8 and TRBJ1-2 for the parts outside the CDR3, the full variable domain is GAGVSQSPRYKVAKRGQDVALRCDPISGHVSLFWYQQALGQGPEFLTYFQNEAQLDKSGLPSDRFFAERPEGSVSTLKIQRTQQEDSAVYLCASSRGGEANYGYTFGSGTRLTVV.